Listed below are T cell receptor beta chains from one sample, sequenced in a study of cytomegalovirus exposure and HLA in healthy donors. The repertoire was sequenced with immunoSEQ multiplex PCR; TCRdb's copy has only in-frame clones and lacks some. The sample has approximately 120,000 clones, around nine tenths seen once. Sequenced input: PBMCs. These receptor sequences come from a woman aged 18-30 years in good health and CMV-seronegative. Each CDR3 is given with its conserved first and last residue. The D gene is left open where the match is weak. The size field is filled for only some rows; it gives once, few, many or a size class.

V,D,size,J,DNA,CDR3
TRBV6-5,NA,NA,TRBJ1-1,TGTGCCAGCAGCCCCACAGGGCACACTGAAGCTTTCTTT,CASSPTGHTEAFF
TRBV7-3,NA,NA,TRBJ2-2,TGTGCCAGCAGCTTATTTGAGGCCGGGGAGCTGTTTTTT,CASSLFEAGELFF
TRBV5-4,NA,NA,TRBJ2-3,TGTGCCAGCAGCCCGCGTCAGGGTAACACAGATACGCAGTATTTT,CASSPRQGNTDTQYF
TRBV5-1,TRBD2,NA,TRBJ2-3,TGCGCCAGCAGCTTGGCTACTAGCGGGAGGACAGATACGCAGTATTTT,CASSLATSGRTDTQYF
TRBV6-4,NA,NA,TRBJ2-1,TGTGCCAGCAGTGAGGAGGGGGGGGCACACAATGAGCAGTTCTTC,CASSEEGGAHNEQFF
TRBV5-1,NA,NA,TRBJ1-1,TGCGCCAGCAGCTTGGGGGGAAGCACAGGGCGAGACACTGAAGCTTTCTTT,CASSLGGSTGRDTEAFF
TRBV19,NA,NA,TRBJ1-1,TGTGCCAGTAGTATTGCAGGGTGGGGCGCTGAAGCTTTCTTT,CASSIAGWGAEAFF
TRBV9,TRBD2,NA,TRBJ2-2,TGTGCCAGCAGCCCTCGACTAGCGGGGGTTACCGGGGAGCTGTTTTTT,CASSPRLAGVTGELFF
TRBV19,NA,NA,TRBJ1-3,TGTGCCAGTAGTGGGGAGTTCCGTGGAAACACCATATATTTT,CASSGEFRGNTIYF
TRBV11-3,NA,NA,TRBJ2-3,TGTGCCAGCAGTTCCGACAGGACCACAGATACGCAGTATTTT,CASSSDRTTDTQYF
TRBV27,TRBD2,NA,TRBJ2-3,TGTGCCAGCAGCCAGGGACTAGCGGGAGGCGATACGCAGTATTTT,CASSQGLAGGDTQYF
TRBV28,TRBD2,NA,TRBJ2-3,TGTGCCAGCAGCACAGACTTAGCGGGAGTTAGTGATACGCAGTATTTT,CASSTDLAGVSDTQYF
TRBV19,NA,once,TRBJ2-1,TGTGCCAGTAGTGGACGACCACAGGGACGCAGGACCACCTCGACATACAATGAGCAGTTCTTC,CASSGRPQGRRTTSTYNEQFF
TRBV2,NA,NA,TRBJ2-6,TGTGCCAGCAGGGCAGGACTTTACTCTGGGGCCAACGTCCTGACTTTC,CASRAGLYSGANVLTF
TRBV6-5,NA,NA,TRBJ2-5,TGTGCCAGCAGTTACTCGTCAGGGCTGGAGACCCAGTACTTC,CASSYSSGLETQYF
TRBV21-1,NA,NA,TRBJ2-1,TGTGCCAGCAGCAGGAGTCCTCAGGGTGGCACCCTGGGACTACGAGAAGACAATGAGCAGTTCTTC,CASSRSPQGGTLGLREDNEQFF
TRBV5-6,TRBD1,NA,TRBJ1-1,TGTGCCAGCAGCTGGACAGGTTATTTGAACACTGAAGCTTTCTTT,CASSWTGYLNTEAFF
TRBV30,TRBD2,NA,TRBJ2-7,TGTGCCTGGATCCCCCCGGGGCTAGCGGGAGTTGGCGAGCAGTACTTC,CAWIPPGLAGVGEQYF
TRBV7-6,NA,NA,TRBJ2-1,TGTGCCAGCAGCCAGACTAGATACGGAGAGCAGTTCTTC,CASSQTRYGEQFF
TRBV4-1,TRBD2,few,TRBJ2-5,TGCGCCAGCAGCCAAGCAACTAGCGGCCAAGAGACCCAGTACTTC,CASSQATSGQETQYF
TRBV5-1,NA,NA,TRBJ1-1,TGCGCCAGCAGTTCCACAGGGCTGGGGTACACTGAAGCTTTCTTT,CASSSTGLGYTEAFF
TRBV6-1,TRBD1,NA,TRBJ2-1,TGTGCCAGCGGGGACAGGGCTTACAATGAGCAGTTCTTC,CASGDRAYNEQFF
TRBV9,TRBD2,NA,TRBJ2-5,TGTGCCAGCAGCTCCGGAGCGTCGGGGGCTAGCGGGAGCCGGGAGACCCAGTACTTC,CASSSGASGASGSRETQYF
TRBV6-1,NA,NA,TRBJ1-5,TGTGCCAGCAGTGAAATGGGACAAATAGGGAAAAATCAGCCCCAGCATTTT,CASSEMGQIGKNQPQHF
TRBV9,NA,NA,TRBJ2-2,TGTGCCAGCAGCGCTCACTCAGGGGTTAATATGATCGGGGAGCTGTTTTTT,CASSAHSGVNMIGELFF
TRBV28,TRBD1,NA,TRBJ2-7,TGTGCCAGCAGTTTCTTAGACAGGGGAAACGAGCAGTACTTC,CASSFLDRGNEQYF
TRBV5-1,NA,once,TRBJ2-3,TGCGCCAGCAGCTTGAGTCAGGGCACAGATACGCAGTATTTT,CASSLSQGTDTQYF
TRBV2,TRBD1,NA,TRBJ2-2,TGTGCCAGCAGCCAGGGGGCGACCGGGGAGCTGTTTTTT,CASSQGATGELFF
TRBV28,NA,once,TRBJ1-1,TGTGCCAGCAGGGGGGGGCCCCGCACTGAAGCTTTCTTT,CASRGGPRTEAFF